These 28 T cell receptor beta chains were sequenced from one sample in a study of cytomegalovirus exposure and HLA in healthy donors. PCR used 60 Vbeta primers and 13 Jbeta primers. The data were produced by immunoSEQ multiplex PCR, yet TCRdb's version contains in-frame clones alone and is incomplete. Among some 110,000 clones listed, 80% were seen once. Sequenced: PBMCs. These receptors came from a man aged 25 to 40 in good health and CMV-seronegative.

The chain uses TRBV7-2 and TRBJ1-4; 8 bases fit TRBD1. The CDR3 has 15 amino acids. V was pared by 2 bases and J by 3 bases, with 2 bases of the junction left unmatched. CDR1 is SGHTA, CDR2 FQGNSA, per germline. CDR3 nucleotides: TGTGCCAGCAGCTTACAGGGGGCAGCTAATGAAAAACTGTTTTTT. Its protein product is CASSLQGAANEKLFF.

This chain uses TRBV27 with TRBJ2-1; 8 bases match TRBD2. Germline CDR1 is MNHEY and CDR2 is SMNVEV (reference sequence). The CDR3 has 17 amino acids. The ends lost 3 bases at V and 4 bases at J; junction bases unmatched: 11. CDR3 nucleotide sequence: TGTGCCAGCAGTTTCCCTCCGAGGCGGGGGGCATACAATGAGCAGTTCTTC. Translating it yields CASSFPPRRGAYNEQFF.

In its sample, this clone was seen a few times. The chain couples TRBV5-4 to TRBJ2-7, with 10 bases matching TRBD2. This CDR3 has 14 amino acids. Per germline, CDR1 SGHNT and CDR2 YYREEE (reference sequence). J was trimmed by 5 bases and V by 2 bases; bases with no gene match: 4. Here the CDR3 reads CASSFSGGPHEQYF. In DNA, the CDR3 is TGTGCCAGCAGCTTTAGCGGGGGGCCCCACGAGCAGTACTTC.

This clone turned up a few times. The CDR3, as DNA: TGTGCCAGCAGTTTCGGACTAGCGGGGGGCGAAATAGCCAAAAACATTCAGTACTTC. Translating gives CASSFGLAGGEIAKNIQYF. The rearrangement links TRBV28 to TRBJ2-4; 14 bases fit TRBD2. Germline V gene lookup returns CDR1 MDHEN and CDR2 SYDVKM. The CDR3 runs to 19 residues. The V segment lost 3 bases and the J segment 0 bases; nucleotides outside the gene matches: 7.

This rearrangement joins TRBV28 to TRBJ2-6, with 11 bases lining up with TRBD2. The trim removed 5 bases at V and 0 bases at J, leaving 3 bases unmatched. Germline CDR1 MDHEN, CDR2 SYDVKM. CDR3 length: 17 amino acids. CDR3 coding DNA: TGTGCCAGCAGTCAGGGGACTAGCGGCTCTGGGGCCAACGTCCTGACTTTC. Encoded protein: CASSQGTSGSGANVLTF.

This clone was picked up one time. The chain combines TRBV15 with TRBJ2-1, with TRBD2 matching 7 bases. V lost 5 bases, J lost 7 bases, and 11 bases stayed unmatched. Germline V CDR1 and CDR2: LNHNV, YYDKDF (reference sequence). The CDR3 spans 15 residues. The CDR3 DNA reads as TGTGCCACCAGCGATATGGGGGGGACTCTTAATGAGCAGTTCTTC. It encodes CATSDMGGTLNEQFF.

The J gene is TRBJ1-3, the V gene TRBV15; tentative D call: TRBD1 (5 bases). CDR3 size: 12 residues. Germline V gene lookup returns CDR1 LNHNV and CDR2 YYDKDF (reference sequence). The V end lost 11 bases, the J end lost 4 bases, and 12 bases lay between the germline ends. The CDR3, as DNA: TGTGCCCCGCTGGGGGGGGGAAACACCATATATTTT. Translating it yields CAPLGGGNTIYF.

This sequence joins TRBV28 and TRBJ2-7; the match to TRBD1 covers 9 bases. The CDR3 covers 13 residues. CDR1 MDHEN and CDR2 SYDVKM come from the germline V gene. Unmatched junction bases numbered 5, after V lost 7 bases and J lost 4 bases. CDR3 in amino acids: CASMGTGLYEQYF. CDR3 bases: TGTGCCAGCATGGGGACAGGGCTGTACGAGCAGTACTTC.

The rearrangement uses TRBV7-9 and TRBJ1-1, with no clear D. Germline V gene data show CDR1 as SEHNR and CDR2 as FQNEAQ (reference sequence). This CDR3 contains 12 residues. Trimming pared 5 bases from V and 4 bases from J, leaving 8 bases between. The CDR3 region is CASSKILTEAFF. For the CDR3, the DNA is TGTGCCAGCAGCAAAATCCTCACTGAAGCTTTCTTT.

The J gene is TRBJ1-2, the V gene TRBV7-9, with D possibly TRBD1 on 6 matching bases. This CDR3 contains 13 residues. Germline CDR1 SEHNR, CDR2 FQNEAQ (reference sequence). V lost 5 bases, J lost 8 bases, and 15 bases lay in between. The CDR3 spells CASSPEGGYGYTF. The CDR3 DNA follows: TGTGCCAGCAGCCCGGAGGGGGGGTACGGCTACACCTTC.

The CDR3 region has the DNA TGTGCCAGCAGCTCCTCGTTGGGGGCGGGCACTGAAGCTTTCTTT. It is translated as CASSSSLGAGTEAFF. V gene TRBV7-8 combines with J gene TRBJ1-1; possible D gene TRBD1, 6 bases. Germline V lookup: CDR1 SGHVS, CDR2 FQNEAQ. V was clipped by 4 bases and J by 4 bases, with 16 bases between them. The CDR3 covers 15 residues. The full variable domain, completed using reference TRBV7-8 and TRBJ1-1, is GAGVSQSPRYKVAKRGQDVALRCDPISGHVSLFWYQQALGQGPEFLTYFQNEAQLDKSGLPSDRFFAERPEGSVSTLKIQRTQQEDSAVYLCASSSSLGAGTEAFFGQGTRLTVV.

This clone was counted between two and nine times. The rearrangement links TRBV28 to TRBJ2-1; 7 nucleotides match TRBD1. The length of the CDR3 is 15 residues. V shed 4 bases, J shed 1 base, and the junction held 4 bases outside the gene matches. Germline CDR1 and CDR2: MDHEN and SYDVKM. CDR3 coding DNA: TGTGCCAGCAGTTCCACAGGGGTTTCCTACAATGAGCAGTTCTTC. Translating gives CASSSTGVSYNEQFF.

The chain couples TRBV9 to TRBJ1-2; no firm D call. V dropped 5 bases and J dropped 2 bases, with 16 bases sitting between them. Germline values: CDR1 SGDLS, CDR2 YYNGEE. This CDR3 comprises 15 residues. The CDR3 DNA sequence: TGTGCCAGCAGGGAAGTCAGGAAGTTGAACTATGGCTACACCTTC. Protein sequence: CASREVRKLNYGYTF.

The chain carries TRBV28 and TRBJ1-5; D remains ambiguous. The length of the CDR3 is 14 residues. Looked up from germline, CDR1 is MDHEN and CDR2 is SYDVKM. Trimming stripped 2 bases from V and 2 bases from J, with 7 bases between. DNA for the CDR3: TGTGCCAGCAGTTTAATACGGGGCAATCAGCCCCAGCATTTT. Amino acid sequence: CASSLIRGNQPQHF. Using reference TRBV28 and TRBJ1-5 for the parts outside the CDR3, the full variable domain is DVKVTQSSRYLVKRTGEKVFLECVQDMDHENMFWYRQDPGLGLRLIYFSYDVKMKEKGDIPEGYSVSREKKERFSLILESASTNQTSMYLCASSLIRGNQPQHFGDGTRLSIL.

Points on this clone: One end of the junction fails to match germline, which may point to a read error. The chain combines TRBV7-9 with TRBJ1-3; D is possibly TRBD1 (5 bases). The CDR3 runs to 16 residues. Germline V gives CDR1 SEHNR, CDR2 FQNEAQ (reference sequence). The CDR3 loop is CSSSPGQWHSGNTIYF. The CDR3 region has the DNA TGTTCCAGCAGCCCCGGACAATGGCACTCTGGAAACACCATATATTTT.

This chain uses TRBV2 with TRBJ2-7, with TRBD1 as a possible D gene (5 bases). Germline V gene sequence: CDR1 SNHLY, CDR2 FYNNEI. The germline V and J ends were trimmed by 4 bases and 7 bases, with 14 bases remaining between them. The CDR3 totals 13 residues. DNA for the CDR3: TGTGCCAGCAGTGGAGGCCTTTACAGGGAGCAGTACTTC. This sequence encodes CASSGGLYREQYF.

The rearrangement links TRBV27 to TRBJ2-7; 8 positions match TRBD2. The V gene's germline CDR1 is MNHEY and CDR2 SMNVEV (reference sequence). The CDR3 extends over 16 amino acids. V lost 6 bases to trimming and J lost 3 bases; unmatched junction nucleotides: 13. The CDR3 sequence is CASSHQPGGLDYEQYF. The CDR3 region has the DNA TGTGCCAGCAGCCACCAGCCGGGGGGGCTGGACTACGAGCAGTACTTC.

V usage is TRBV4-1 and J usage is TRBJ2-3; D might be TRBD2 (5 bases). This CDR3 has 13 amino acids. Germline lookup yields CDR1 MGHRA and CDR2 YSYEKL. The V end lost 2 bases, the J end lost 6 bases, and 9 bases lay between the germline ends. This CDR3 is CASSQTGSDTQYF. The CDR3 bases are TGCGCCAGCAGCCAAACTGGGAGTGATACGCAGTATTTT.

V usage is TRBV6-5 and J usage is TRBJ2-1; 9 bases fit TRBD2. CDR3 length: 15 residues. Germline CDR1 reads MNHEY; CDR2 reads SVGAGI. With V trimmed by 2 bases and J by 6 bases, 5 bases remained unmatched. CDR3 DNA sequence: TGTGCCAGCAGTTACCTGCGGGGGGGCGGCAATGAGCAGTTCTTC. Translation gives CASSYLRGGGNEQFF.

This clone is a singleton in its sample. The chain uses TRBV9 and TRBJ2-7; TRBD1 matches 7 bases. The CDR3 is 13 amino acids. CDR1 SGDLS and CDR2 YYNGEE come from the germline V gene. Trimming removed 3 bases from V and 5 bases from J; junction bases left unmatched: 5. The CDR3 DNA sequence: TGTGCCAGCAGCGGACAGGGATGGGACGAGCAGTACTTC. It encodes CASSGQGWDEQYF. Full variable domain (missing parts from reference TRBV9 and TRBJ2-7): DSGVTQTPKHLITATGQRVTLRCSPRSGDLSVYWYQQSLDQGLQFLIQYYNGEERAKGNILERFSAQQFPDLHSELNLSSLELGDSALYFCASSGQGWDEQYFGPGTRLTVT.

This chain joins TRBV7-9 and TRBJ1-2; D may be TRBD1 (6 bases). The germline V gene encodes CDR1 SEHNR and CDR2 FQNEAQ (reference sequence). CDR3 length equals 14 residues. The V end was cut by 0 bases, the J end by 4 bases, with 9 bases between. In DNA form, the CDR3 reads TGTGCCAGCAGCTTAGCAGGACAGACCTATGGCTACACCTTC. This codes for CASSLAGQTYGYTF.

This clone has only a few counts. The rearrangement links TRBV9 to TRBJ2-7; 8 bases fit TRBD1. CDR1 and CDR2 from the germline V gene are SGDLS and YYNGEE. The CDR3 totals 16 residues. Trimming cost V 4 bases and J 3 bases; bases outside gene matches: 12. The CDR3 sequence is CASSLSPGGIDYEQYF. DNA for the CDR3: TGTGCCAGCAGCCTATCCCCAGGGGGCATCGACTACGAGCAGTACTTC.

This clone was found once. This chain uses TRBV5-1 with TRBJ2-3, with 9 bases identical to TRBD2. Germline CDR1 reads SGHRS; CDR2 reads YFSETQ. Trimming took 4 bases from V and 5 from J; bases not matched to a gene: 11. The CDR3 length is 16 residues. The CDR3 protein is CASSLRAGGRGDTQYF. The CDR3 region has the DNA TGCGCCAGCAGCCTTCGCGCGGGGGGGCGGGGAGATACGCAGTATTTT.

V is TRBV5-1 and J is TRBJ2-5, with TRBD2 as a possible D gene (6 bases). Per germline, CDR1 SGHRS and CDR2 YFSETQ. V lost 2 bases, J lost 4 bases, and 18 bases lay in between. This CDR3 is 16 amino acids long. This CDR3 is CASSFSIAGRGETQYF. CDR3 DNA: TGCGCCAGCAGCTTCTCTATCGCGGGGAGAGGAGAGACCCAGTACTTC.

The V gene is TRBV2, the J gene TRBJ2-5, with D possibly TRBD1 on 5 matching bases. The CDR3 length is 15 residues. Trimming left V 1 base short and J 4 bases short, with 13 bases between. The V gene's germline CDR1 is SNHLY and CDR2 FYNNEI. The CDR3, as DNA: TGTGCCAGCAGTGAAGTCCAGGGAAAGTCAGAGACCCAGTACTTC. As protein: CASSEVQGKSETQYF.

The rearrangement links TRBV15 to TRBJ1-2; D may be TRBD1 (5 bases). The V gene lost 4 bases and the J gene lost 4 bases, with 13 bases spanning the gap. There are 14 residues in the CDR3. CDR1 LNHNV and CDR2 YYDKDF come from the germline V gene (reference sequence). As DNA, the CDR3 is TGTGCCACCAGCACATCGGACACGATCTATGGCTACACCTTC. Translated: CATSTSDTIYGYTF.

V usage is TRBV19 and J usage is TRBJ1-5, with 7 bases lining up with TRBD1. Per germline, CDR1 LNHDA and CDR2 SQIVND (reference sequence). CDR3 size: 14 residues. V dropped 10 bases and J dropped 3; count of bases not matched to a gene: 9. The CDR3 DNA is TGTGCCACCGCGATACAGGGGAACAATCAGCCCCAGCATTTT. It is translated as CATAIQGNNQPQHF.

The V call is TRBV6-5, the J call TRBJ2-7; 7 positions agree with TRBD1. J gave up 2 bases and V 1 base, and 8 bases lay outside the gene matches. The germline V gene encodes CDR1 MNHEY and CDR2 SVGAGI. The CDR3 covers 16 residues. The CDR3 spells CASSYLAGTAAYEQYF. CDR3 nucleotides: TGTGCCAGCAGTTACTTAGCCGGGACAGCCGCCTACGAGCAGTACTTC.